This T cell receptor (beta chain) was documented in a study of blood T cell repertoires in COVID-19. Libraries were prepared by immunoSEQ multiplex PCR; TCRdb keeps only in-frame clonotypes and omits some of them. The sample contains a few hundred thousand clones, 75% to 90% of which appear only once. The junction had 10 bases not matched to a gene; V was cut back by 2 bases and J by 8 bases. CDR1 is MDHEN, CDR2 SYDVKM, per germline. The CDR3 length is 16 residues. Sequenced material: PBMCs or T cells enriched from blood (not recorded which). The chain uses TRBV28 and TRBJ1-4; the match to TRBD1 covers 8 bases. The clonotype originates from a man aged 30 to 39 who had recovered from COVID-19. The CDR3 is CASSLGTTGVREKLFF. The CDR3 DNA reads as TGTGCCAGCAGTTTAGGAACGACAGGGGTGCGGGAAAAACTGTTTTTT. Supplemented by reference TRBV28 and TRBJ1-4, the full variable domain reads DVKVTQSSRYLVKRTGEKVFLECVQDMDHENMFWYRQDPGLGLRLIYFSYDVKMKEKGDIPEGYSVSREKKERFSLILESASTNQTSMYLCASSLGTTGVREKLFFGSGTQLSVL.